The clone carrying this T cell receptor beta chain has only one observation. The antigen is undetermined. This CDR3 is 14 amino acids long. Per the germline V gene, CDR1 is WNHNN and CDR2 is SYGVQD (reference sequence). V dropped 4 bases and J dropped 7; count of bases not matched to a gene: 7. The PCR contained 60 Vbeta and 13 Jbeta primers. Clones were read by immunoSEQ multiplex PCR, and TCRdb kept only the in-frame ones, dropping some. The table shows about 130,000 clones, with roughly 80% occurring only once. These data originate in a study of cytomegalovirus exposure and HLA in healthy donors. Study-level points and caveats: Cytomegalovirus-associated TCR beta chains were listed, numbering around 150. A later analysis reportedly found that, within productive TCRs, an Asian-associated ancestry cluster had fewer N-insertions than the mean observed across the roughly 670 donors. The authors considered a cluster of highly shared sequence variants likely to be a sequencing artifact. Segments of the TCR beta V type were, in most cases, productive about 87% or about 30% of the time in an earlier analysis.

The sample was PBMCs. The TCR comes from a man aged 18 to 35 in good health and CMV-seropositive. V and J are TRBV10-1 and TRBJ2-3; TRBD2 matches at 8 bases. The CDR3 sequence: CASSVRGDHHTQYF. CDR3 in DNA: TGCGCCAGCAGTGTGCGGGGGGACCACCATACGCAGTATTTT.